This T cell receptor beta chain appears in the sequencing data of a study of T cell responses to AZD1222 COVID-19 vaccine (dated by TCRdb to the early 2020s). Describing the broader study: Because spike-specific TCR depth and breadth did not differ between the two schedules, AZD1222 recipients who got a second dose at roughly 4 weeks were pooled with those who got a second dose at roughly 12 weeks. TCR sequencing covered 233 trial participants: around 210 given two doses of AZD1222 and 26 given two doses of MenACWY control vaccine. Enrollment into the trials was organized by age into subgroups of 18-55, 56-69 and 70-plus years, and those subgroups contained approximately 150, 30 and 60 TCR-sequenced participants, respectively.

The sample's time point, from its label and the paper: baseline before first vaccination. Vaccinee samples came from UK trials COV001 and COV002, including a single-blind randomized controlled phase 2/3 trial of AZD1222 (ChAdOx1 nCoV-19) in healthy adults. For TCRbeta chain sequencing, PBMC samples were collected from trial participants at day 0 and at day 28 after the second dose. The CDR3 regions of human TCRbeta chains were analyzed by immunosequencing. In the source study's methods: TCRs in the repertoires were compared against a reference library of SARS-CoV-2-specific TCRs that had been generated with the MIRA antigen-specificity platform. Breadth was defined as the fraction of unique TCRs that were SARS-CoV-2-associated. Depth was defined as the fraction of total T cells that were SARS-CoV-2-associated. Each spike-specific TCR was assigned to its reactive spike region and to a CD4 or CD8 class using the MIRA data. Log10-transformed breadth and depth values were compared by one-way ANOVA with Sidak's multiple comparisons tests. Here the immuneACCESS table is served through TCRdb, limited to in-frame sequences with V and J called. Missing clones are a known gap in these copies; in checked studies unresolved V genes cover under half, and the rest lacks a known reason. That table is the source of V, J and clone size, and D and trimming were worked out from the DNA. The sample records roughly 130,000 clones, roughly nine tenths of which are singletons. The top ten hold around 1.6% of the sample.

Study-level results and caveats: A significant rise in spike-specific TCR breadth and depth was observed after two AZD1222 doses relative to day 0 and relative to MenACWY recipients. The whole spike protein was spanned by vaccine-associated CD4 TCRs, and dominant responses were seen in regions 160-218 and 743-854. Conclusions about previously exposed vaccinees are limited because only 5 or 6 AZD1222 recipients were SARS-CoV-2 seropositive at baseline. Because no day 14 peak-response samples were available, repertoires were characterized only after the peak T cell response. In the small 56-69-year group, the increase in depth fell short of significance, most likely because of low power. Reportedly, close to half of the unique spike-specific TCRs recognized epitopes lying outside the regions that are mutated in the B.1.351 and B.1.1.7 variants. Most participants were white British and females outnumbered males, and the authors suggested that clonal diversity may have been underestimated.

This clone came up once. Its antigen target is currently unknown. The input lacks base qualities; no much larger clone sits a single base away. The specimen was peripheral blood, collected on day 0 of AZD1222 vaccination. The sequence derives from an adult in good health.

The DNA is as follows: TGTGCCAGCGGAGAAGGAAATAGCAATCAGCCCCAGCATTTT. The resulting protein is CASGEGNSNQPQHF. The chain is assembled from TRBV2 and TRBJ1-5, with no confidently assigned D gene. Taken from cysteine to phenylalanine, the CDR3 has 14 residues. Just the 42-base CDR3 DNA is kept, in frame starting at base 1. Trimming removed 8 bases from V and 0 bases from J, leaving 11 bases between the germline ends. CDR1 SNHLY and CDR2 FYNNEI were looked up in the germline V gene.